The entry that follows covers one TCR beta chain sequence. Which antigen it targets is not known. No clone much larger than this one lies a single base away; base qualities are absent. This specimen comes from a study of blood T cell repertoires in COVID-19 (TCRdb year 2020). For context, the study as a whole: The collaborator samples originated in the United States, Italy and Spain and spanned the acute and convalescent phases of COVID-19. A de-identified subject ID, COVID-19 status, age in years and sex were almost always included in the sample metadata. Where available, HLA class I and class II types were obtained from metadata supplied by the sample provider rather than from assay-based typing. Subjects who had been exposed to COVID-19, were actively infected with it, or had recovered from it provided the deeply sampled blood TCRbeta repertoires that made up the dataset. The repertoires were released in a freely available public database meant as a resource for research on the immune response to SARS-CoV-2. The prospective study material was composed of cDNA or gDNA derived from T cells, B-cell-depleted T cells, or PBMCs. Samples were obtained from the ongoing ImmuneRACE study (first 160 participants) and from about 1,300 subjects provided by 6 global collaborators.

TCRbeta CDR3 regions were amplified from genomic DNA using the immunoSEQ Assay, a bias-controlled multiplex PCR. The paper's data handling went like this. The number of nucleated cells in each sample was estimated by amplification of reference gene primers within the assay. To quantify the absolute abundance of each unique TCRbeta CDR3 rearrangement, sequence reads were collapsed and filtered. Productive Simpson clonality was computed per sample as the square root of Simpson's diversity index over productive rearrangements. Here the immuneACCESS table is served through TCRdb, limited to in-frame sequences with V and J called. Missing clones are a known gap in these copies; in checked studies unresolved V genes cover under half, and the rest lacks a known reason. The DNA gave D and trimming, while V, J and clone size come from that table. Recorded for this sample are 130,000 to 150,000 clones; 87% of them occurred a single time. Together, the top ten hold about 5.7% of the sample.

Collaborating institutions collected whole blood in K2EDTA tubes following their own protocols. Collaborator samples were shipped for TCRbeta analysis as frozen whole blood, isolated PBMCs, or DNA extracted from either sample type. Inclusive of the bounding cysteine and phenylalanine, the CDR3 is 15 residues long. Just CDR3 DNA is preserved here, 45 bases in frame from base 1. The V and J ends are trimmed by 3 bases and 3 bases, leaving 17 bases between them. The germline V gene encodes CDR1 GTSNPN and CDR2 SVGIG (reference sequence). Broader findings and caveats from the paper: The quantity of clinical and demographic metadata differed by source and by participant and was supplied without curation.

This sequence originates from a man aged 80 or over with acute or convalescent COVID-19. Specimen: peripheral blood. Recombination connected TRBV30 to TRBJ1-1; D gene: possibly TRBD1, on 6 matching bases. Read as DNA, the sequence is TGTGCCTGGAGATTTACAGGGATTATGGACACTGAAGCTTTCTTT. This codes for CAWRFTGIMDTEAFF.